The T cell receptor beta chain under discussion was sequenced for a study of T-cell reconstitution after alpha-beta-depleted transplantation in children. The V gene lost 6 bases and the J gene lost 2 bases, with 13 bases spanning the gap. This CDR3 is 15 amino acids long. This clonotype was observed at least ten times. Molecular barcoding with unique molecular identifiers was used for the TCRbeta library. TCRdb fed the PCR reads into MiXCR, producing one record per CDR3 protein. The sample holds some 280,000 distinct CDR3 sequences, 9.9% seen once. The receptor was isolated from a human donor who donated a stem cell graft to a child with SCID. The material was PBMCs from the stem cell graft donor, obtained from the stem cell graft. The chain combines TRBV12-3 or TRBV12-4 with TRBJ2-2; D may match TRBD1 or TRBD2 (5 bases each). The DNA of the CDR3 is TGTGCCAGCAGCACTAGACAGATAAACACCGGGGAGCTGTTTTTT. Encoded protein: CASSTRQINTGELFF.